A selection of T cell receptor beta chains follows, all from one sample in a study of T cell clones after liver transplantation. Libraries were prepared by immunoSEQ multiplex PCR; TCRdb keeps only in-frame clonotypes and omits some of them. The data contain 20,000 to 25,000 clones, around 75% of them singletons. Here the sequenced sample was CD8+ T cells from blood, taken approximately 54 months after liver transplant. These receptors all come from a human patient who received a liver transplant. A share of the T cells may be of graft donor origin. CDR3s include the opening cysteine and the closing phenylalanine or tryptophan. A D gene is named only where the DNA matches it firmly. Clone size, where shown, is once, few, many, or a class for clones that have expanded.

>-|-|TRBJ2-1|TRBV5-4
CASSHRGNRANEQFF
TGTGCCAGCAGCCACCGGGGAAACAGGGCCAATGAGCAGTTCTTC
>-|-|TRBJ2-1|TRBV9
CASSPGRVNEQFF
TGTGCCAGCAGCCCCGGGCGGGTCAATGAGCAGTTCTTC
>-|once|TRBJ2-5|TRBV6-5
CATTQGTETQYF
TGTGCCACCACACAGGGAACGGAGACCCAGTACTTC
>-|-|TRBJ2-7|TRBV5-4
CASSAIPGRNSYEQYF
TGTGCCAGCAGCGCGATTCCGGGACGGAACTCCTACGAGCAGTACTTC
>-|-|TRBJ2-1|TRBV7-9
CASSVPEENEQFF
TGTGCCAGCAGCGTCCCAGAAGAGAATGAGCAGTTCTTC
>-|-|TRBJ2-7|TRBV25-1
CASSDTGEQYF
TGTGCCAGCAGTGATACCGGAGAGCAGTACTTC
>-|-|TRBJ1-2|TRBV28
CASRTIGGAGYGYTF
TGTGCCAGCAGGACGATAGGGGGGGCGGGCTATGGCTACACCTTC
>-|once|TRBJ2-1|TRBV10-3
CAISQPGNEQFF
TGTGCCATTTCCCAGCCTGGGAATGAGCAGTTCTTC
>-|-|TRBJ2-2|TRBV6-6
CASSSSGGSTGELFF
TGTGCCAGCAGCTCTTCAGGGGGGAGCACCGGGGAGCTGTTTTTT
>-|-|TRBJ1-5|TRBV30
CAWSVPRVGNQPQHF
TGTGCCTGGAGTGTGCCCAGGGTGGGCAATCAGCCCCAGCATTTT
>-|-|TRBJ2-1|TRBV9
CASSVDSTASSYNEQFF
TGTGCCAGCAGCGTAGACTCGACAGCCAGCTCCTACAATGAGCAGTTCTTC
>-|-|TRBJ1-4|TRBV10-2
CASSDMIGLEGKLFF
TGCGCCAGCAGTGATATGATAGGGCTTGAGGGAAAACTGTTTTTT
>TRBD1|-|TRBJ2-1|TRBV14
CASKWTGDQTNEQFF
TGTGCCAGCAAATGGACAGGTGACCAAACGAATGAGCAGTTCTTC
>TRBD2|-|TRBJ2-1|TRBV28
CASSPAGGGRDEQFF
TGTGCCAGCAGTCCAGCGGGGGGCGGGCGAGATGAGCAGTTCTTC
>-|few|TRBJ1-6|TRBV11-1
CASSFGLGGGSPLHF
TGTGCCAGCAGCTTCGGGCTTGGGGGAGGTTCACCCCTCCACTTT
>-|-|TRBJ2-7|TRBV30
CAWRGVGEQYF
TGTGCCTGGAGGGGAGTGGGGGAGCAGTACTTC
>TRBD2|-|TRBJ2-3|TRBV4-2
CASSQALAGGPGTDTQYF
TGTGCCAGCAGCCAAGCTCTAGCGGGGGGGCCCGGCACAGATACGCAGTATTTT
>-|-|TRBJ2-5|TRBV7-9
CASSRAGFQETQYF
TGTGCCAGCAGCCGTGCGGGGTTCCAAGAGACCCAGTACTTC
>TRBD2|-|TRBJ2-1|TRBV7-9
CASSLHGGGFGNEQFF
TGTGCCAGCAGCCTTCATGGGGGAGGGTTTGGCAATGAGCAGTTCTTC
>-|-|TRBJ2-7|TRBV9
CASSVEGHEQYF
TGTGCCAGCAGCGTAGAGGGCCACGAGCAGTACTTC
>-|-|TRBJ2-3|TRBV28
CASSQGPTALTDTQYF
TGTGCCAGCAGTCAGGGGCCGACTGCTCTCACAGATACGCAGTATTTT
>TRBD1|-|TRBJ1-2|TRBV18
CASSPLDRVSGYTF
TGTGCCAGCTCACCCCTGGACAGGGTCAGTGGCTACACCTTC
>TRBD1|-|TRBJ2-7|TRBV2
CASSVSGTGSEQYF
TGTGCCAGCAGTGTCTCCGGGACAGGGAGCGAGCAGTACTTC
>TRBD2|-|TRBJ2-1|TRBV6-4
CASSDSAGGIYNEQFF
TGTGCCAGCAGTGACTCGGCGGGGGGGATATACAATGAGCAGTTCTTC
>-|-|TRBJ2-1|TRBV7-6
CASAAYMQGNEQFF
TGTGCCAGCGCAGCTTATATGCAGGGCAATGAGCAGTTCTTC
>-|-|TRBJ1-2|TRBV6-5
CASSYTAGEYGYTF
TGTGCCAGCAGTTACACCGCAGGGGAATATGGCTACACCTTC
>-|-|TRBJ1-2|TRBV23-1
CASSQQGRSNYGYTF
TGCGCCAGCAGTCAACAGGGTCGCAGTAACTATGGCTACACCTTC
>-|few|TRBJ1-1|TRBV6-5
CASSYGAGTEAFF
TGTGCCAGCAGTTACGGAGCGGGTACTGAAGCTTTCTTT
>-|few|TRBJ2-1|TRBV21-1
CASSNDAFDEQFF
TGTGCCAGCAGCAATGACGCCTTCGATGAGCAGTTCTTC
>TRBD2|-|TRBJ2-1|TRBV9
CASSVASGGYNEQFF
TGTGCCAGCAGCGTTGCTAGCGGGGGTTACAATGAGCAGTTCTTC
>TRBD1|-|TRBJ1-5|TRBV5-5
CASSSSGGNQPQHF
TGTGCCAGCAGCTCCTCAGGGGGGAATCAGCCCCAGCATTTT
>-|-|TRBJ2-3|TRBV27
CASSPDGTTQYF
TGTGCCAGCAGTCCCGACGGTACTACGCAGTATTTT
>-|-|TRBJ1-6|TRBV6-4
CASSDSRSSYNSPLHF
TGTGCCAGCAGTGACTCGAGAAGCTCCTATAATTCACCCCTCCACTTT
>-|once|TRBJ2-7|TRBV2
CASSIQGPRGEQYF
TGTGCCAGCAGCATACAGGGTCCGCGGGGCGAGCAGTACTTC
>TRBD1|-|TRBJ2-5|TRBV7-2
CASSFRQGGQETQYF
TGTGCCAGCAGCTTTCGACAGGGGGGCCAAGAGACCCAGTACTTC
>TRBD1|-|TRBJ1-1|TRBV15
CATSHDQQGANTEAFF
TGTGCCACCAGTCACGACCAACAGGGGGCGAACACTGAAGCTTTCTTT
>TRBD1|-|TRBJ2-1|TRBV6-5
CASSFGTAEWGEQFF
TGTGCCAGCAGCTTCGGGACAGCGGAGTGGGGTGAGCAGTTCTTC
>-|few|TRBJ1-2|TRBV27
CASSWTIANYGYTF
TGTGCCAGCAGTTGGACCATAGCTAACTATGGCTACACCTTC
>-|-|TRBJ1-1|TRBV10-1
CASSEAEGVVAFF
TGCGCCAGCAGTGAGGCGGAGGGAGTAGTAGCTTTCTTT
>TRBD1|-|TRBJ2-1|TRBV15
CATSRAAGTGSYNEQFF
TGTGCCACCAGCAGAGCTGCAGGGACAGGGAGTTACAATGAGCAGTTCTTC
>TRBD1|-|TRBJ1-5|TRBV27
CASSLTGSNQPQHF
TGTGCCAGCAGCTTGACAGGGTCCAATCAGCCCCAGCATTTT
>-|once|TRBJ2-1|TRBV2
CASRDRPEQFF
TGTGCCAGCAGGGATAGACCTGAGCAGTTCTTC
>-|-|TRBJ2-5|TRBV4-1
CASSQETGHQETQYF
TGCGCCAGCAGCCAAGAAACCGGACATCAAGAGACCCAGTACTTC
>-|-|TRBJ1-1|TRBV18
CASSPGTRGNTEAFF
TGTGCCAGCTCACCTGGGACGCGGGGGAACACTGAAGCTTTCTTT
>-|-|TRBJ2-1|TRBV6-5
CASSYSSTQLGDEQFF
TGTGCCAGCAGTTACTCATCAACGCAGCTGGGGGATGAGCAGTTCTTC
>-|-|TRBJ1-1|TRBV5-1
CASSPGSMNTEAFF
TGCGCCAGCAGCCCCGGGTCCATGAACACTGAAGCTTTCTTT
>-|once|TRBJ1-2|TRBV7-9
CASSLAGLGLGNYGYTF
TGTGCCAGCAGCTTAGCGGGTCTGGGACTGGGCAACTATGGCTACACCTTC
>-|-|TRBJ2-7|TRBV14
CASSQAYGMFEQYF
TGTGCCAGCAGCCAAGCGTACGGAATGTTCGAGCAGTACTTC
>TRBD1|-|TRBJ2-5|TRBV4-1
CASSLSPGQKETQYF
TGCGCCAGCAGCCTTTCTCCGGGACAGAAAGAGACCCAGTACTTC
>-|medium-sized|TRBJ1-2|TRBV30
CAWNQPGGLFGYTF
TGTGCCTGGAATCAACCGGGGGGGCTGTTTGGCTACACCTTC
>TRBD1|-|TRBJ1-2|TRBV19
CASTLGQTNYGYTF
TGTGCCAGTACCTTGGGACAGACTAACTATGGCTACACCTTC
>-|-|TRBJ2-7|TRBV7-7
CASSSGPNYEQYF
TGTGCCAGCAGCTCGGGACCGAACTACGAGCAGTACTTC
>-|-|TRBJ1-3|TRBV7-6
CASSSEVAGNTIYF
TGTGCCAGCAGCTCGGAGGTGGCTGGAAACACCATATATTTT
>-|once|TRBJ2-7|TRBV2
CASTKTVPREQYF
TGTGCCAGCACGAAGACAGTTCCGCGGGAGCAGTACTTC
>TRBD1|-|TRBJ1-5|TRBV7-9
CASSPDRGTGNQPQHF
TGTGCCAGCAGCCCGGACAGGGGGACGGGTAATCAGCCCCAGCATTTT
>-|few|TRBJ1-1|TRBV7-9
CASSLLGTSNTEAFF
TGTGCCAGCAGCTTATTGGGGACGTCGAACACTGAAGCTTTCTTT
>-|-|TRBJ2-7|TRBV4-1
CASSQRDRSSYEQYF
TGCGCCAGCAGCCAAAGGGACCGCTCCTCCTACGAGCAGTACTTC
>TRBD2|-|TRBJ2-7|TRBV7-9
CASSPQTSSDHEQYF
TGTGCCAGCAGCCCTCAGACTAGCTCGGACCACGAGCAGTACTTC
>-|-|TRBJ2-3|TRBV9
CASSEGGLGDTQYF
TGTGCCAGCAGCGAGGGGGGCCTTGGAGATACGCAGTATTTT
>-|few|TRBJ2-2|TRBV6-5
CASSPITGTGELFF
TGTGCCAGCAGTCCAATCACTGGGACCGGGGAGCTGTTTTTT